Below are 5 T cell receptor beta chains sequenced from a single sample in a study of high-grade serous ovarian cancer treatment subgroups (dated by TCRdb to the early 2020s). The library was prepared using the immunoSEQ multiplex PCR assay. Held by TCRdb, this immuneACCESS table contains in-frame sequences only and omits some clones. Under half of the omission traces to an unresolved V gene where checked; the cause of the rest is unknown. The sample table lists around 7,000 clones, roughly 79% of them with a count of one. The ten largest clones add up to 4.5% to 5.5% of the sample. Collection of tumor samples took place before definitive surgery or chemotherapy. The specimen was tumor tissue. The receptors here all came from a human donor with high-grade serous ovarian cancer.

The J gene is TRBJ2-1, the V gene TRBV11-2; 8 bases map to TRBD2. Trimming at V came to 3 bases and at J to 2 bases, leaving 0 bases not matched to a gene. Looked up from germline, CDR1 is SGHAT and CDR2 is FQNNGV. The CDR3 has 14 residues. CDR3 sequence reads: CASSFGGAYNEQFF. CDR3 coding DNA: TGTGCCAGCAGCTTCGGGGGGGCCTACAATGAGCAGTTCTTC.

This clone occurred once. The genes are TRBV19 and TRBJ1-2; TRBD1 aligns across 7 bases. V gave up 5 bases and J gave up 8 bases; unmatched junction bases: 8. This CDR3 spans 13 amino acids. The germline CDR1 and CDR2 sequences are LNHDA and SQIVND (reference sequence). CDR3 sequence reads: CASSVAGGLGYTF. The CDR3 DNA reads as TGTGCCAGTAGTGTTGCAGGGGGTTTGGGCTACACCTTC.

The CDR3 loop reads CASSRRLAEYNEQFF. CDR3 sequence (DNA): TGCGCCAGCAGCCGAAGACTAGCGGAGTACAATGAGCAGTTCTTC. V gene TRBV5-1 combines with J gene TRBJ2-1, with TRBD2 identical over 9 bases. V dropped 4 bases and J dropped 4; count of bases not matched to a gene: 6. Germline CDR1 is SGHRS and CDR2 is YFSETQ. This CDR3 has 15 amino acids. The whole variable domain, filled in from reference TRBV5-1 and TRBJ2-1, reads KAGVTQTPRYLIKTRGQQVTLSCSPISGHRSVSWYQQTPGQGLQFLFEYFSETQRNKGNFPGRFSGRQFSNSRSEMNVSTLELGDSALYLCASSRRLAEYNEQFFGPGTRLTVL.

The genes are TRBV5-1 and TRBJ1-2; tentative D call: TRBD1 (5 bases). The CDR3 consists of 13 residues. Germline V gives CDR1 SGHRS, CDR2 YFSETQ. Trimming pared 6 bases from V and 3 bases from J, leaving 12 bases between. Here the CDR3 reads CASNAGNYYGYTF. CDR3 DNA sequence: TGCGCCAGCAACGCAGGGAATTACTATGGCTACACCTTC.

The chain is built from TRBV19 and TRBJ1-6; 10 bases agree with TRBD1. With V trimmed by 5 bases and J by 8 bases, 3 bases remained unmatched. The CDR3 is made up of 14 amino acids. The germline CDR1 and CDR2 sequences are LNHDA and SQIVND (reference sequence). This chain's CDR3 is CASSPTGGDSPLHF. CDR3 DNA sequence: TGTGCCAGTAGTCCGACAGGGGGCGATTCACCCCTCCACTTT.